This TCR beta chain was identified during a study of cytomegalovirus exposure and HLA in healthy donors. It was with 60 Vbeta and 13 Jbeta primers that the PCR ran. Clones were sequenced by immunoSEQ multiplex PCR, and TCRdb holds only the in-frame ones, with some missing. The sample has about 150,000 clones, roughly 80% seen once. V was trimmed by 0 bases and J by 2 bases, leaving 7 bases between them. Germline V gives CDR1 GTSNPN, CDR2 SVGIG (reference sequence). This CDR3 is built from 13 residues. The specimen sequenced was PBMCs. The chain links TRBV30 to TRBJ1-2, with unresolved D. The sequence came from a woman aged 25-40 years in good health and CMV-seronegative. The CDR3 DNA is TGTGCCTGGAGTGTACTCAAGAACTATGGCTACACCTTC. Translated: CAWSVLKNYGYTF.